The rows below give T cell receptor beta chains drawn from one sample of a study of blood T cell repertoires in COVID-19. Repertoires were generated with immunoSEQ multiplex PCR, while TCRdb's copy carries only in-frame clones and drops some. This sample has 250,000 to 300,000 clones, with about 85% found just once. The sample comprised peripheral blood. Receptors were obtained from a woman between 50 and 59 years old who had recovered from COVID-19. CDR3s include the opening cysteine and the closing phenylalanine or tryptophan. A D gene is named only where the DNA matches it firmly. Clone size is stated in some rows and not others, as once, few, many or a class when expanded.

j_gene: TRBJ2-1
d_gene: TRBD2
v_gene: TRBV4-2
len: 17
abundance: .
CDR3aa: CASSQGHGTSSYNEQFF
CDR3nt: TGTGCCAGCAGCCAAGGTCATGGGACTAGCTCCTACAATGAGCAGTTCTTC

j_gene: TRBJ2-2
d_gene: .
v_gene: TRBV30
len: 14
abundance: .
CDR3aa: CAWSLDSYTGELFF
CDR3nt: TGTGCCTGGAGTCTAGACAGCTACACCGGGGAGCTGTTTTTT

j_gene: TRBJ2-5
d_gene: TRBD2
v_gene: TRBV6-5
len: 13
abundance: .
CDR3aa: CASGLDYQETQYF
CDR3nt: TGTGCCAGCGGACTAGACTACCAAGAGACCCAGTACTTC

j_gene: TRBJ1-1
d_gene: .
v_gene: TRBV6-5
len: 14
abundance: .
CDR3aa: CASHLERADTEAFF
CDR3nt: TGTGCCAGCCACCTAGAGAGGGCGGACACTGAAGCTTTCTTT

j_gene: TRBJ1-3
d_gene: .
v_gene: TRBV20-1
len: 11
abundance: .
CDR3aa: CSAPSGNTIYF
CDR3nt: TGCAGTGCCCCGTCTGGAAACACCATATATTTT

j_gene: TRBJ2-1
d_gene: .
v_gene: TRBV20-1
len: 16
abundance: .
CDR3aa: CSASPRIRNSYNEQFF
CDR3nt: TGCAGTGCTAGTCCCAGGATCCGCAACTCCTACAATGAGCAGTTCTTC

j_gene: TRBJ2-7
d_gene: .
v_gene: TRBV27
len: 14
abundance: .
CDR3aa: CASSHPGSSYEQYF
CDR3nt: TGTGCCAGCAGCCATCCAGGGTCCTCCTACGAGCAGTACTTC

j_gene: TRBJ2-5
d_gene: TRBD2
v_gene: TRBV28
len: 16
abundance: .
CDR3aa: CASSKRTSGRDETQYF
CDR3nt: TGTGCCAGCAGTAAAAGGACTAGCGGGAGGGACGAGACCCAGTACTTC

j_gene: TRBJ2-7
d_gene: .
v_gene: TRBV5-1
len: 14
abundance: once
CDR3aa: CASSRGHRPYEQYF
CDR3nt: TGCGCCAGCAGCAGGGGACACCGTCCCTACGAGCAGTACTTC

j_gene: TRBJ1-3
d_gene: .
v_gene: TRBV7-3
len: 14
abundance: .
CDR3aa: CASSLGGAGNTIYF
CDR3nt: TGTGCCAGCAGCTTAGGTGGGGCCGGAAACACCATATATTTT

j_gene: TRBJ2-1
d_gene: .
v_gene: TRBV7-2
len: 14
abundance: .
CDR3aa: CACPKPGAYNEQFF
CDR3nt: TGTGCCTGTCCGAAACCGGGGGCCTACAATGAGCAGTTCTTC

j_gene: TRBJ2-3
d_gene: .
v_gene: TRBV4-3
len: 14
abundance: .
CDR3aa: CATNETGGTDTQYF
CDR3nt: TGCGCCACAAACGAAACGGGGGGCACAGATACGCAGTATTTT

j_gene: TRBJ2-2
d_gene: TRBD2
v_gene: TRBV28
len: 15
abundance: .
CDR3aa: CASIETSGGGGELFF
CDR3nt: TGTGCCAGCATTGAGACTAGCGGTGGCGGCGGGGAGCTGTTTTTT

j_gene: TRBJ2-3
d_gene: TRBD1
v_gene: TRBV18
len: 15
abundance: .
CDR3aa: CASSPGTGGTDTQYF
CDR3nt: TGTGCCAGCTCACCAGGGACAGGGGGGACAGATACGCAGTATTTT

j_gene: TRBJ2-5
d_gene: TRBD2
v_gene: TRBV4-2
len: 17
abundance: .
CDR3aa: CASSQAPRLAGQETQYF
CDR3nt: TGTGCCAGCAGCCAAGCTCCCCGACTAGCGGGACAAGAGACCCAGTACTTC

j_gene: TRBJ1-1
d_gene: TRBD1
v_gene: TRBV30
len: 20
abundance: .
CDR3aa: CAWSVRVVGQGIPRGFAAFF
CDR3nt: TGTGCCTGGAGTGTACGGGTGGTGGGACAGGGGATCCCCAGGGGATTTGCAGCTTTCTTT

j_gene: TRBJ1-6
d_gene: .
v_gene: TRBV2
len: 13
abundance: .
CDR3aa: CASIRTVNSPLHF
CDR3nt: TGTGCCAGCATTCGGACAGTTAATTCACCCCTCCACTTT

j_gene: TRBJ2-1
d_gene: TRBD1
v_gene: TRBV7-9
len: 16
abundance: .
CDR3aa: CASSPPGQGMSDEQFF
CDR3nt: TGTGCCAGCAGCCCCCCGGGACAGGGAATGTCAGATGAGCAGTTCTTC

j_gene: TRBJ1-2
d_gene: TRBD1
v_gene: TRBV5-1
len: 16
abundance: .
CDR3aa: CASSLGRTGGLYGYTF
CDR3nt: TGCGCCAGCAGCTTGGGAAGGACAGGGGGCCTCTATGGCTACACCTTC

j_gene: TRBJ2-1
d_gene: TRBD2
v_gene: TRBV6-5
len: 15
abundance: few
CDR3aa: CASRPRTSGRNEQFF
CDR3nt: TGTGCCAGCAGACCCAGGACTAGCGGGAGGAATGAGCAGTTCTTC

j_gene: TRBJ1-1
d_gene: .
v_gene: TRBV19
len: 13
abundance: .
CDR3aa: CASSMLERTEAFF
CDR3nt: TGTGCCAGTAGTATGCTCGAGCGGACTGAAGCTTTCTTT

j_gene: TRBJ2-4
d_gene: TRBD2
v_gene: TRBV19
len: 17
abundance: .
CDR3aa: CASSILAGGRAKNIQYF
CDR3nt: TGTGCCAGTAGTATTCTAGCGGGAGGTAGGGCCAAAAACATTCAGTACTTC

j_gene: TRBJ2-7
d_gene: .
v_gene: TRBV5-4
len: 14
abundance: .
CDR3aa: CASSLDAGTYEQYF
CDR3nt: TGTGCCAGCAGCTTGGACGCAGGGACCTACGAGCAGTACTTC